The rows below give T cell receptor beta chains drawn from one sample of a study of T cell responses to AZD1222 COVID-19 vaccine. The assay was immunoSEQ multiplex PCR, and TCRdb's table has in-frame clones only and misses some. This table has about 99,000 clones, roughly 90% appearing once. The specimen was peripheral blood, collected on day 0 of AZD1222 vaccination. These receptors were taken from an adult in good health. The CDR3 runs from the conserved cysteine through the conserved F or W. The order of the fields is V gene, clone size, J gene, D gene, CDR3 DNA, CDR3 protein. A D gene is named only where the DNA matches it firmly. For some rows the clone size is stated as once, few or many, or as a class when expanded; others skip it.

v_call: TRBV19; clone_size: -; j_call: TRBJ1-2; d_call: -; cdr3_nt: TGTGCCAGCCGGACAGCCGAACTTTATGGCTACACCTTC; cdr3_aa: CASRTAELYGYTF
v_call: TRBV19; clone_size: -; j_call: TRBJ1-5; d_call: -; cdr3_nt: TGTGCCAGTAGAAATAACAGGGTATTAAGCAATCAGCCCCAGCATTTT; cdr3_aa: CASRNNRVLSNQPQHF
v_call: TRBV5-5; clone_size: -; j_call: TRBJ1-4; d_call: -; cdr3_nt: TGTGCCAGCAGCGGCAGCAGATTTAATGAAAAACTGTTTTTT; cdr3_aa: CASSGSRFNEKLFF
v_call: TRBV11-2; clone_size: -; j_call: TRBJ2-1; d_call: -; cdr3_nt: TGTGCCAGCAGCTTACTCCCCTCCTACAATGAGCAGTTCTTC; cdr3_aa: CASSLLPSYNEQFF
v_call: TRBV7-8; clone_size: -; j_call: TRBJ1-1; d_call: -; cdr3_nt: TGTGCCAGCAGCTTAGAAGCGCGGGGTATCACTGAAGCTTTCTTT; cdr3_aa: CASSLEARGITEAFF
v_call: TRBV9; clone_size: once; j_call: TRBJ2-1; d_call: -; cdr3_nt: TGTGCCAGCAGCGTTACGGGAGTTTCCTACAATGAGCAGTTCTTC; cdr3_aa: CASSVTGVSYNEQFF
v_call: TRBV11-3; clone_size: -; j_call: TRBJ1-1; d_call: -; cdr3_nt: TGTGCCAGCAGCCGGTCCGCAGGGGACACTGAAGCTTTCTTT; cdr3_aa: CASSRSAGDTEAFF
v_call: TRBV29-1; clone_size: -; j_call: TRBJ1-1; d_call: -; cdr3_nt: TGCAGCGTTGAATCGGGGATGGGATCTGAAGCTTTCTTT; cdr3_aa: CSVESGMGSEAFF
v_call: TRBV9; clone_size: once; j_call: TRBJ1-6; d_call: -; cdr3_nt: TGTGCCAGCAGCGTGCAGGCGGGGGGTAATTCACCCCTCCACTTT; cdr3_aa: CASSVQAGGNSPLHF
v_call: TRBV15; clone_size: -; j_call: TRBJ2-7; d_call: TRBD2; cdr3_nt: TGTGCCACCAGCAGAATAAAAGCGGGAGCCGAAGAGCAGTACTTC; cdr3_aa: CATSRIKAGAEEQYF
v_call: TRBV5-4; clone_size: -; j_call: TRBJ1-4; d_call: -; cdr3_nt: TGTGCCAGCAGCCCCGACGCCCCAGGGCGCGCTAATAATGAAAAACTGTTTTTT; cdr3_aa: CASSPDAPGRANNEKLFF
v_call: TRBV11-2; clone_size: -; j_call: TRBJ2-1; d_call: TRBD2; cdr3_nt: TGTGCCAGCAGCACCTATAGCGGGAAACATACCAATGAGCAGTTCTTC; cdr3_aa: CASSTYSGKHTNEQFF
v_call: TRBV25-1; clone_size: -; j_call: TRBJ2-7; d_call: -; cdr3_nt: TGTGCCAGCAGTGAATGGGCAGGGGCGAGCGAGCAGTACTTC; cdr3_aa: CASSEWAGASEQYF
v_call: TRBV6-6; clone_size: -; j_call: TRBJ2-7; d_call: TRBD2; cdr3_nt: TGTGCCAGCAATCCTTCCACTAGCGGCTACGAGCAGTACTTC; cdr3_aa: CASNPSTSGYEQYF
v_call: TRBV27; clone_size: -; j_call: TRBJ2-1; d_call: -; cdr3_nt: TGTGCCAGCAGGTCAGACTTAAGGTTGGAGCAGTTCTTC; cdr3_aa: CASRSDLRLEQFF
v_call: TRBV6-1; clone_size: -; j_call: TRBJ1-6; d_call: TRBD1; cdr3_nt: TGTGCCAGCAGTCGTTCGGACAGGGGTAATTCACCCCTCCACTTT; cdr3_aa: CASSRSDRGNSPLHF
v_call: TRBV6-5; clone_size: once; j_call: TRBJ1-1; d_call: TRBD1; cdr3_nt: TGTGCCAGCAGTTACTCCGGGACAGCTGTGGACACTGAAGCTTTCTTT; cdr3_aa: CASSYSGTAVDTEAFF
v_call: TRBV10-3; clone_size: -; j_call: TRBJ1-2; d_call: -; cdr3_nt: TGTGCCATCAGTGGCGGCGGAGGGTATGGCTACACCTTC; cdr3_aa: CAISGGGGYGYTF
v_call: TRBV2; clone_size: -; j_call: TRBJ1-1; d_call: -; cdr3_nt: TGTGCCAGCAGTGAGGAAGCCTGGGGGGACACTGAAGCTTTCTTT; cdr3_aa: CASSEEAWGDTEAFF
v_call: TRBV6-5; clone_size: -; j_call: TRBJ1-3; d_call: -; cdr3_nt: TGTGCCAGCAGTCTGACAGGATTCTCTGGAAACACCATATATTTT; cdr3_aa: CASSLTGFSGNTIYF
v_call: TRBV6-4; clone_size: -; j_call: TRBJ1-6; d_call: -; cdr3_nt: TGTGCCAGCAGTGAGTACAGAAATTCACCCCTCCACTTT; cdr3_aa: CASSEYRNSPLHF
v_call: TRBV4-1; clone_size: -; j_call: TRBJ1-5; d_call: TRBD1; cdr3_nt: TGCGCCAGCAGCCACCCGGGACAGGGGAACAATCAGCCCCAGCATTTT; cdr3_aa: CASSHPGQGNNQPQHF
v_call: TRBV6-5; clone_size: -; j_call: TRBJ2-5; d_call: TRBD1; cdr3_nt: TGTGCCAGCAGTTACAGACAGGGGGGAGAGACCCAGTACTTC; cdr3_aa: CASSYRQGGETQYF
v_call: TRBV18; clone_size: -; j_call: TRBJ1-5; d_call: -; cdr3_nt: TGTGCCAGCTCACCAGGACAGTCCAATCAGCCCCAGCATTTT; cdr3_aa: CASSPGQSNQPQHF
v_call: TRBV28; clone_size: -; j_call: TRBJ1-1; d_call: TRBD1; cdr3_nt: TGTGCCAGCACCGAAGGGAGGACAGGAACTCTGAACACTGAAGCTTTCTTT; cdr3_aa: CASTEGRTGTLNTEAFF
v_call: TRBV12-5; clone_size: -; j_call: TRBJ1-3; d_call: -; cdr3_nt: TGTGCTAGTGGTTTCTGGGGGAAGGACGACTCTGGAAACACCATATATTTT; cdr3_aa: CASGFWGKDDSGNTIYF
v_call: TRBV28; clone_size: -; j_call: TRBJ1-5; d_call: -; cdr3_nt: TGTGCCAGCAGTGCTCTAAAAAGGGGGATCCAGCCCCAGCATTTT; cdr3_aa: CASSALKRGIQPQHF
v_call: TRBV6-5; clone_size: -; j_call: TRBJ1-2; d_call: -; cdr3_nt: TGTGCCAGCAGCCTCCTCCGGTCGAGCTATGGCTACACCTTC; cdr3_aa: CASSLLRSSYGYTF
v_call: TRBV6-2/TRBV6-3; clone_size: -; j_call: TRBJ2-2; d_call: TRBD1; cdr3_nt: TGTGCCAGCAGCCCCGATCCCCGAAGACAGGGGGGCACCGGGGAGCTGTTTTTT; cdr3_aa: CASSPDPRRQGGTGELFF
v_call: TRBV28; clone_size: -; j_call: TRBJ2-2; d_call: TRBD2; cdr3_nt: TGTGCCAGCAGTTCTGATATAGCGGGAGGGGTCACCGGGGAGCTGTTTTTT; cdr3_aa: CASSSDIAGGVTGELFF
v_call: TRBV7-3; clone_size: -; j_call: TRBJ1-1; d_call: -; cdr3_nt: TGTGCCAGCAGTTTATATACGGACACTGAAGCTTTCTTT; cdr3_aa: CASSLYTDTEAFF
v_call: TRBV7-2; clone_size: once; j_call: TRBJ1-2; d_call: -; cdr3_nt: TGTGCCAGCAGCTTAGAGTCAGACTACTATGGCTACACCTTC; cdr3_aa: CASSLESDYYGYTF
v_call: TRBV19; clone_size: -; j_call: TRBJ2-2; d_call: -; cdr3_nt: TGTGCCAGTAGTTCAACAGGGACGGTCGCGAACACCGGGGAGCTGTTTTTT; cdr3_aa: CASSSTGTVANTGELFF
v_call: TRBV7-2; clone_size: -; j_call: TRBJ1-4; d_call: TRBD1; cdr3_nt: TGTGCCAGCAGCTTAGTCTCCGGACAGGGTAATGAAAAACTGTTTTTT; cdr3_aa: CASSLVSGQGNEKLFF
v_call: TRBV10-3; clone_size: -; j_call: TRBJ2-1; d_call: -; cdr3_nt: TGTGCCATCAGCCCCGACTCCTCCTACAATGAGCAGTTCTTC; cdr3_aa: CAISPDSSYNEQFF
v_call: TRBV4-3; clone_size: once; j_call: TRBJ2-1; d_call: -; cdr3_nt: TGCGCCAGCAGCACCTGGGTCCCCTACAATGAGCAGTTCTTC; cdr3_aa: CASSTWVPYNEQFF
v_call: TRBV20-1; clone_size: -; j_call: TRBJ2-1; d_call: -; cdr3_nt: TGCAGTGCTAGGTTCGGGCCGCAGTTCTTC; cdr3_aa: CSARFGPQFF
v_call: TRBV28; clone_size: few; j_call: TRBJ1-5; d_call: -; cdr3_nt: TGTGCCAGCAGTTCCGGGGGCCTCAATCAGCCCCAGCATTTT; cdr3_aa: CASSSGGLNQPQHF
v_call: TRBV5-1; clone_size: -; j_call: TRBJ1-5; d_call: -; cdr3_nt: TGCGCCAGCAGTCAAACAGGGTCCGGCAATCAGCCCCAGCATTTT; cdr3_aa: CASSQTGSGNQPQHF
v_call: TRBV9; clone_size: -; j_call: TRBJ1-4; d_call: -; cdr3_nt: TGTGCCAGCAGCGTAGGGGGGCACCTATTAGAAAAACTGTTTTTT; cdr3_aa: CASSVGGHLLEKLFF
v_call: TRBV6-5; clone_size: -; j_call: TRBJ2-7; d_call: -; cdr3_nt: TGTGCCAGCAGCTTCCTTATACGGGTCCACGAGCAGTACTTC; cdr3_aa: CASSFLIRVHEQYF
v_call: TRBV6-6; clone_size: -; j_call: TRBJ2-5; d_call: -; cdr3_nt: TGTGCCAGCAGTTGGGGGCAACAAGAGACCCAGTACTTC; cdr3_aa: CASSWGQQETQYF
v_call: TRBV4-1; clone_size: -; j_call: TRBJ2-2; d_call: -; cdr3_nt: TGCGCCAGCAGCCAAGTTCCGGGAGTTCTCACCGGGGAGCTGTTTTTT; cdr3_aa: CASSQVPGVLTGELFF
v_call: TRBV30; clone_size: -; j_call: TRBJ1-2; d_call: -; cdr3_nt: TGTGCCTGGAGTCGGGATGACCCTAACTATGGCTACACCTTC; cdr3_aa: CAWSRDDPNYGYTF
v_call: TRBV2; clone_size: -; j_call: TRBJ1-2; d_call: TRBD1; cdr3_nt: TGTGCCAGCAGCAAGAACAGGGGGGTCGCCTATGGCTACACCTTC; cdr3_aa: CASSKNRGVAYGYTF
v_call: TRBV4-1; clone_size: -; j_call: TRBJ2-1; d_call: -; cdr3_nt: TGCGCCAGCTCAGCGAGCGCAATGTACAATGAGCAGTTCTTC; cdr3_aa: CASSASAMYNEQFF
v_call: TRBV9; clone_size: once; j_call: TRBJ2-7; d_call: -; cdr3_nt: TGTGCCAGCAGCGCCGGGAGTAATTCTGCCGAGCAGTACTTC; cdr3_aa: CASSAGSNSAEQYF
v_call: TRBV24-1; clone_size: -; j_call: TRBJ1-1; d_call: TRBD1; cdr3_nt: TGTGCCACCAGGGACAAGACAGGGCTAAACACTGAAGCTTTCTTT; cdr3_aa: CATRDKTGLNTEAFF
v_call: TRBV28; clone_size: -; j_call: TRBJ1-2; d_call: -; cdr3_nt: TGTGCCAGCAGTTCAGGCAGGGGTGGCTACACCTTC; cdr3_aa: CASSSGRGGYTF
v_call: TRBV30; clone_size: -; j_call: TRBJ1-2; d_call: TRBD1; cdr3_nt: TGTGCCTGGAGTTCAGGGGGCCCGTGGGGCTACACCTTC; cdr3_aa: CAWSSGGPWGYTF
v_call: TRBV7-9; clone_size: -; j_call: TRBJ2-1; d_call: -; cdr3_nt: TGTGCCAGCAGCTTAGTCCGGGAATTAAACTCCTACAATGAGCAGTTCTTC; cdr3_aa: CASSLVRELNSYNEQFF
v_call: TRBV18; clone_size: -; j_call: TRBJ2-1; d_call: -; cdr3_nt: TGTGCCAGCTCACCAAGCCAGGGAGTAGGAAATGAGCAGTTCTTC; cdr3_aa: CASSPSQGVGNEQFF
v_call: TRBV10-3; clone_size: -; j_call: TRBJ2-1; d_call: TRBD1; cdr3_nt: TGTGCCATCAGTGAGTCTCGGGACAGCCACAATGAGCAGTTCTTC; cdr3_aa: CAISESRDSHNEQFF
v_call: TRBV6-5; clone_size: once; j_call: TRBJ2-7; d_call: -; cdr3_nt: TGTGCCAGCAGTAGCCTTGTAAGAAGTCCAGGCGAGCAGTACTTC; cdr3_aa: CASSSLVRSPGEQYF
v_call: TRBV4-3; clone_size: -; j_call: TRBJ2-3; d_call: TRBD2; cdr3_nt: TGCGCCAGCAGCCAAAGGGGACTAGCGGGAGCTCCGACAGATACGCAGTATTTT; cdr3_aa: CASSQRGLAGAPTDTQYF
v_call: TRBV11-3; clone_size: -; j_call: TRBJ2-1; d_call: -; cdr3_nt: TGTGCCAGCAGCTTCGGACCGCTAGAGCAGTTCTTC; cdr3_aa: CASSFGPLEQFF
v_call: TRBV28; clone_size: few; j_call: TRBJ2-7; d_call: -; cdr3_nt: TGTGCCAGCAGTAAGATGTACGAGCAGTACTTC; cdr3_aa: CASSKMYEQYF
v_call: TRBV9; clone_size: -; j_call: TRBJ2-2; d_call: TRBD2; cdr3_nt: TGTGCCAGCAGCGTAGTCAGCGGGAGTTCCACCGGGGAGCTGTTTTTT; cdr3_aa: CASSVVSGSSTGELFF
v_call: TRBV9; clone_size: -; j_call: TRBJ1-2; d_call: -; cdr3_nt: TGTGCCAGCAGCGTAGGTTCCGGGGGCGCCTATGGCTACACCTTC; cdr3_aa: CASSVGSGGAYGYTF
v_call: TRBV27; clone_size: -; j_call: TRBJ2-7; d_call: -; cdr3_nt: TGTGCCAGCAGTCCAGCCTCGGGACGGAAGGCCCGATCCTACGAGCAGTACTTC; cdr3_aa: CASSPASGRKARSYEQYF